The next 28 T cell receptor beta chains were all read from a single sample in a study. MiXCR, applied by TCRdb to the 5' RACE reads, yields one record per CDR3 protein. The sample shows some 44,000 distinct CDR3 sequences, roughly 30% of them seen only once. The source material was tumor-infiltrating memory CD4+ T cells sorted from the breast tumor. Described subset: memory CD4+ T cells, CD4+CD45RO+CD25-. The source is a female donor with breast cancer.

This rearrangement joins TRBV6-1 to TRBJ2-1; perhaps D is TRBD1 or TRBD2 (5 bases each). CDR1 MNHNS and CDR2 SASEGT come from the germline V gene. The CDR3 has 13 residues. V gave up 6 bases and J gave up 7 bases, with 13 bases separating them. The CDR3 here is CASSSLWGNEQFF. In nucleotides, the CDR3 is TGTGCCAGCAGCTCGCTTTGGGGGAATGAGCAGTTCTTC.

This clonotype was counted between two and nine times. V usage is TRBV27 and J usage is TRBJ2-3, with D perhaps TRBD2 (6 bases). From germline, CDR1 is MNHEY and CDR2 SMNVEV (reference sequence). The CDR3 extends over 15 amino acids. V lost 3 bases and J lost 1, with 11 bases in between. The CDR3 bases are TGTGCCAGCAGTTTTGGCGGGAAGGGCACAGATACGCAGTATTTT. This sequence encodes CASSFGGKGTDTQYF.

CDR3 sequence (DNA): TGCAGCGTTGGACCTGGTGATGAGCAGTTCTTC. Translated: CSVGPGDEQFF. The chain recombines TRBV29-1 with TRBJ2-1; D is uncertain. V was pared by 4 bases and J by 8 bases, with 9 bases between. The CDR3 covers 11 residues. Germline-derived CDR1 and CDR2 are SQVTM and ANQGSEA.

The CDR3 is CSAKFSMGQFGGYTF. The CDR3 DNA reads as TGCAGTGCTAAGTTTTCGATGGGGCAGTTTGGCGGCTACACCTTC. The chain employs TRBV20-1 and TRBJ1-2; D is possibly TRBD1 (5 bases). Trimming stripped 4 bases from V and 8 bases from J, with 23 bases between. The CDR3 spans 15 residues. Germline loops: CDR1 DFQATT, CDR2 SNEGSKA (reference sequence).

This clonotype has only a few counts. The chain carries TRBV7-9 and TRBJ2-3, with TRBD2 matching over 10 bases. CDR1 is SEHNR, CDR2 FQNEAQ, per germline (reference sequence). This CDR3 region has 15 residues. Unmatched junction bases numbered 3, after V lost 4 bases and J lost 2 bases. CDR3 DNA: TGTGCCAGCAGCTCGACTAGCGGGTACACAGATACGCAGTATTTT. Amino acid sequence: CASSSTSGYTDTQYF.

Many counts were recorded for this clonotype. This sequence joins TRBV12-3 or TRBV12-4 and TRBJ1-6; 9 bases map to TRBD1. Trimming cost V 5 bases and J 10 bases; bases outside gene matches: 6. The CDR3 has 14 amino acids. CDR3 region: CASSPRTGASPLHF. Here the CDR3 DNA reads TGTGCCAGCAGTCCCCGGACAGGGGCCTCACCCCTCCACTTT.

This clonotype was detected only a few times. The V and J genes are TRBV7-6 and TRBJ1-1; 8 bases are a match to TRBD1. The length of the CDR3 is 15 residues. V lost 5 bases, J lost 1 base, and 6 bases stayed unmatched. CDR1 and CDR2 (germline): SGHVS, FNYEAQ. The CDR3 region has the DNA TGTGCCAGCAGCCGAACGACAGGGGCGAACACTGAAGCTTTCTTT. It is translated as CASSRTTGANTEAFF.

The rearrangement links TRBV7-3 to TRBJ2-2; D perhaps matches TRBD2 (6 bases). The CDR3 length is 14 residues. The germline V and J ends were trimmed by 7 bases and 10 bases, with 19 bases remaining between them. In germline, CDR1 is SGHTA, CDR2 FQGTGA. CDR3 sequence: CASTSAQGSEELFF. Here the CDR3 DNA reads TGTGCCAGCACTAGCGCCCAGGGATCGGAGGAGCTGTTTTTT.

This clonotype was seen many times. The chain joins TRBV28 to TRBJ2-1, with TRBD2 matching over 7 bases. CDR3 size: 15 residues. The V segment lost 2 bases and the J segment 7 bases; nucleotides outside the gene matches: 8. Looked up from germline, CDR1 is MDHEN and CDR2 is SYDVKM. The CDR3 loop reads CASSLRTSYRNEQFF. CDR3 nucleotide sequence: TGTGCCAGCAGTTTAAGGACTAGTTACCGAAATGAGCAGTTCTTC.

To note about this clonotype: Being one base from a much bigger clone, this may be a read error. J is TRBJ2-7 and V is TRBV4-1; 10 bases agree with TRBD1. The CDR3 length is 15 residues. Germline V gene data show CDR1 as MGHRA and CDR2 as YSYEKL. The CDR3 reads CASNQVGTGDYEQYF. The CDR3, as DNA: TGCGCCAGCAACCAAGTCGGGACAGGGGACTACGAGCAGTACTTC.

This clonotype was seen more than once but under ten times. The V call is TRBV7-9, the J call TRBJ1-5; D gene ambiguous. CDR3 length equals 13 residues. Between the trimmed V and J ends, which lost 3 bases and 3 bases, there was a span of 6 bases. Germline V gene data show CDR1 as SEHNR and CDR2 as FQNEAQ (reference sequence). The CDR3 loop reads CASSFASNQPQHF. CDR3 DNA sequence: TGTGCCAGCAGCTTCGCCTCCAATCAGCCCCAGCATTTT.

There are a few counts of this clonotype. This chain joins TRBV12-3 or TRBV12-4 and TRBJ2-7; D is possibly TRBD2 (6 bases). This CDR3 contains 13 residues. V shed 2 bases and J shed 6 bases, with 11 bases lying between them. CDR3 sequence reads: CASSLLGGSEQYF. CDR3 nucleotide sequence: TGTGCCAGCAGTTTACTTGGGGGGTCCGAGCAGTACTTC.

V and J are TRBV12-3 or TRBV12-4 and TRBJ2-2; 9 nucleotides agree with TRBD1. The CDR3 has 14 amino acids. With 3 bases clipped from V and 4 bases from J, the junction kept 0 bases outside the gene matches. CDR3 DNA: TGTGCCAGCAGTTTGACAGGGGGCACCGGGGAGCTGTTTTTT. This encodes CASSLTGGTGELFF.

This clonotype showed up many times. The V gene is TRBV4-1, the J gene TRBJ1-6, with D unclear. The CDR3 runs 15 residues. Germline CDR1 is MGHRA and CDR2 is YSYEKL. The V gene lost 0 bases and the J gene lost 4 bases, with 7 bases spanning the gap. The CDR3 here is CASSQETAYNSPLHF. The CDR3 DNA is TGCGCCAGCAGCCAAGAGACTGCGTATAATTCACCCCTCCACTTT.

The V call is TRBV7-9, the J call TRBJ2-1, with D perhaps TRBD2 (5 bases). Trimming shortened V by 8 bases and J by 8 bases, and 19 bases separated the two germline ends. This CDR3 region has 14 residues. Germline V gives CDR1 SEHNR, CDR2 FQNEAQ (reference sequence). DNA for the CDR3: TGTGCCAGCGGCGGGTTAAGCTCCCTGCATGAGCAGTTCTTC. It encodes CASGGLSSLHEQFF.

CDR3 in DNA: TGTGCCAGCAGCTCGGCACTAAATAAAAAACTGTTTTTT. This encodes CASSSALNKKLFF. This sequence joins TRBV7-2 and TRBJ1-4; the D is unclear. From germline, CDR1 is SGHTA and CDR2 FQGNSA. The CDR3 totals 13 residues. V lost 4 bases, J lost 9 bases, and 12 bases lay in between. Filled out from reference TRBV7-2 and TRBJ1-4, the complete variable domain reads GAGVSQSPSNKVTEKGKDVELRCDPISGHTALYWYRQSLGQGLEFLIYFQGNSAPDKSGLPSDRFSAERTGGSVSTLTIQRTQQEDSAVYLCASSSALNKKLFFGSGTQLSVL.

The rearrangement joins TRBV12-3 or TRBV12-4 to TRBJ2-5; 7 bases are shared with TRBD2. There are 16 residues in the CDR3. V shed 3 bases, J shed 9 bases, and the junction held 16 bases outside the gene matches. The CDR3 sequence: CASSFSSLAGVLAQYF. In nucleotides, the CDR3 is TGTGCCAGCAGTTTTAGTTCCCTCGCGGGAGTTTTGGCCCAGTACTTC.

This clonotype has only a few counts. The chain links TRBV4-1 to TRBJ1-3; perhaps TRBD1 as D (6 bases). The V end was cut by 7 bases, the J end by 0 bases, with 19 bases between. Germline lookup yields CDR1 MGHRA and CDR2 YSYEKL. This CDR3 is built from 17 residues. CDR3 nucleotides: TGCGCCAGCAAGGGAGGGGACGGACAGAGCTCTGGAAACACCATATATTTT. As protein: CASKGGDGQSSGNTIYF.

V and J are TRBV6-5 and TRBJ1-1, with TRBD1 as a possible D gene (5 bases). Germline assignment: CDR1 MNHEY and CDR2 SVGAGI. The CDR3 has 15 residues. V lost 3 bases and J lost 8, with 19 bases in between. The CDR3 is CASSYRGREGPEAFF. The CDR3 DNA reads TGTGCCAGCAGTTATCGTGGGCGTGAGGGACCCGAAGCTTTCTTT.

This CDR3 reads CASSAQGYNQPQHF. CDR3 DNA: TGTGCCAGCAGCGCCCAGGGTTACAATCAGCCCCAGCATTTT. V is TRBV7-9 and J is TRBJ1-5; TRBD1 is a possible D gene (5 bases). Trimming left V 5 bases short and J 3 bases short, with 11 bases between. Germline CDR1 is SEHNR and CDR2 is FQNEAQ (reference sequence). CDR3 size: 14 residues.

The chain joins TRBV4-1 to TRBJ2-7; 7 positions match TRBD1. This CDR3 spans 13 amino acids. After removal of 3 bases from V and 4 bases from J, the junction contained 3 bases not matched to a gene. Germline CDR1 and CDR2: MGHRA and YSYEKL. CDR3 nucleotides: TGCGCCAGCAGCCATGGGACAGCATACGAGCAGTACTTC. Residues: CASSHGTAYEQYF.

This clonotype appeared many times. The chain carries TRBV5-1 and TRBJ2-3, with D unresolved. The V gene's germline CDR1 is SGHRS and CDR2 YFSETQ. The V end lost 0 bases, the J end lost 7 bases, and 15 bases lay between the germline ends. This CDR3 is 15 amino acids long. CDR3 region: CASSLVPDPQHTQYF. The CDR3 nucleotides read TGCGCCAGCAGCTTGGTCCCAGACCCCCAGCATACGCAGTATTTT.

J is TRBJ1-6 and V is TRBV7-6; TRBD1 is a possible D gene (6 bases). CDR1 is SGHVS, CDR2 FNYEAQ, per germline. This CDR3 has 14 residues. Deletions cut 2 bases from V and 10 bases from J, with 12 bases between. CDR3 in DNA: TGTGCCAGCAGCTTACAGGGGATGGGCTCACCCCTCCACTTT. Translated: CASSLQGMGSPLHF.

Turning to this clonotype: This may be a read error: a much more frequent sequence differs by one nucleotide. Because it lacks the conserved phenylalanine or tryptophan at the end, this CDR3 is likely a read error. V and J are TRBV9 and TRBJ2-1; D is ambiguous. The CDR3 is 13 amino acids. Per germline, CDR1 SGDLS and CDR2 YYNGEE. With 5 bases removed from V and 3 bases from J, the gap between germline ends came to 9 bases. In DNA, the CDR3 is TGTGCCAGCAGTTCCCCGGGCTACAATGAGCAGTTCTCC. The encoded protein is CASSSPGYNEQFS.

As for this clonotype: Germline is not matched at one junction end, which may reflect a read error. The chain couples TRBV5-6 to TRBJ2-2, with 10 bases aligning to TRBD2. Germline V gene lookup returns CDR1 SGHDT and CDR2 YYEEEE. The CDR3 loop spans 19 amino acids. The CDR3, as DNA: TGTGCCAGCAGACCGCTATCGGCTAGCGGGAGAGGGGACACCGGGGAGCTGCTTTTT. Protein product: CASRPLSASGRGDTGELLF.

This clonotype was recorded only once. This chain uses TRBV20-1 with TRBJ1-2; D remains ambiguous. CDR1 is DFQATT and CDR2 is SNEGSKA in the germline V gene (reference sequence). CDR3 length: 11 amino acids. V lost 5 bases to trimming and J lost 8 bases, with 12 bases between them. CDR3 residues: CSAARGLGYTF. The CDR3, as DNA: TGCAGTGCTGCCCGAGGGTTGGGCTACACCTTC.

This chain joins TRBV28 and TRBJ2-7; D unresolved. Deletions cut 6 bases from V and 3 bases from J, with 6 bases between. The CDR3 is 11 residues long. The germline V gene encodes CDR1 MDHEN and CDR2 SYDVKM. CDR3 protein: CASSQLYEQYF. CDR3 DNA sequence: TGTGCCAGCAGCCAGCTCTACGAGCAGTACTTC. Full variable domain (missing parts from reference TRBV28 and TRBJ2-7): DVKVTQSSRYLVKRTGEKVFLECVQDMDHENMFWYRQDPGLGLRLIYFSYDVKMKEKGDIPEGYSVSREKKERFSLILESASTNQTSMYLCASSQLYEQYFGPGTRLTVT.

This clonotype has a handful of counts. This chain's CDR3 is CASSNSLRYSYEQYF. In DNA form, the CDR3 reads TGTGCCAGCAGCAATAGTCTCCGGTACTCCTACGAGCAGTACTTC. The V call is TRBV5-6, the J call TRBJ2-7; D is undetermined. Germline V gene lookup returns CDR1 SGHDT and CDR2 YYEEEE. The CDR3 contains 15 residues. Trimming stripped 4 bases from V and 0 bases from J, with 14 bases between.